This TCR beta chain was identified in a study of tumor-infiltrating lymphocytes in primary liver carcinoma. Reverse transcription of around 500 ng total RNA with a constant-region primer produced TCR beta cDNA. TCR beta libraries came from three nested multiplex PCR rounds using slightly modified ARM-PCR. For about 11 cycles apiece, the opening two PCR rounds ran with TRBV1-TRBV30 forward primers and a C-beta reverse primer. TCRdb used MiXCR to reprocess the multiplex PCR reads, holding one entry per CDR3 protein. The sample comprises 150,000 to 200,000 distinct CDR3 sequences, around four fifths of which are singletons, and around 18% rests with the top ten. The source material, about 17-31 mg of unsorted bulk tissue, was used to co-extract RNA and DNA. Germline V gives CDR1 SQVTM, CDR2 ANQGSEA. This CDR3 has 13 amino acids. Details on this clonotype: The junction shows a germline mismatch at one end, possibly a read error.

The V and J genes are TRBV29-1 and TRBJ2-7; TRBD1 aligns across 8 bases. Material for sequencing was tumor tissue from primary liver carcinoma. This TCR derives from a man aged 35 to 55 with primary liver carcinoma and hepatitis B virus infection. The CDR3 sequence is CRVEGTGSYQQYF. The CDR3, as DNA: TGCAGGGTTGAAGGGACAGGTTCCTACCAGCAGTACTTT.